Listed below are T cell receptor beta chains from one sample, sequenced in a study of shared clonotypes between healthy human individuals. Only in-frame clones appear in the TCRdb table, and some are missing; sequencing was by immunoSEQ multiplex PCR. Of around 1.9 million clones detected, about 93% appear once; the ten largest clones hold more than 1.5%. Sequencing input: naive CD8+ T cells from PBMCs. Receptors originate from a man aged 18 to 35 in good health. Some clones in this sample may be carry-over from other donors' samples. Each CDR3 is given with its conserved first and last residue. A D gene is named only where the DNA matches it firmly. Clone size appears in some rows only: once, few, many, or a class for an expanded clone.

clone_size: -
v_call: TRBV7-9
d_call: -
j_call: TRBJ2-7
cdr3_nt: TGTGCCACCACGACAGGCTCTTACGAGCAGTACTTC
cdr3_aa: CATTTGSYEQYF

clone_size: -
v_call: TRBV6-1
d_call: TRBD1
j_call: TRBJ1-5
cdr3_nt: TGTGCCAGCAGCGACAGGGGTGCGGGGCAGCCCCAGCATTTT
cdr3_aa: CASSDRGAGQPQHF

clone_size: once
v_call: TRBV6-1
d_call: -
j_call: TRBJ2-7
cdr3_nt: TGTGCCAGCAGTCTTAGAGGGGGCTCCTACGAGCAGTACTTC
cdr3_aa: CASSLRGGSYEQYF

clone_size: -
v_call: TRBV10-1
d_call: TRBD2
j_call: TRBJ2-7
cdr3_nt: TGCGCCAGCAGCCCCGGACTAGCGGAAGACTACGAGCAGTACTTC
cdr3_aa: CASSPGLAEDYEQYF

clone_size: -
v_call: TRBV7-7
d_call: TRBD2
j_call: TRBJ2-1
cdr3_nt: TGTGCCAGCAGCTTCCGACTAGCGGGAGGTAATGAGCAGTTCTTC
cdr3_aa: CASSFRLAGGNEQFF

clone_size: -
v_call: TRBV6-5
d_call: -
j_call: TRBJ2-1
cdr3_nt: TGTGCCAGCAGTTACTCGGTTGGGCAGGCTTACAATGAGCAGTTCTTC
cdr3_aa: CASSYSVGQAYNEQFF

clone_size: -
v_call: TRBV29-1
d_call: -
j_call: TRBJ1-2
cdr3_nt: TGCAGCGCCGCGGACCTCGGGGGTGGCTACACCTTC
cdr3_aa: CSAADLGGGYTF

clone_size: -
v_call: TRBV5-4
d_call: -
j_call: TRBJ2-5
cdr3_nt: TGTGCCAGCAGCTTTTGGGCAGAGACCCAGTACTTC
cdr3_aa: CASSFWAETQYF

clone_size: -
v_call: TRBV28
d_call: -
j_call: TRBJ2-7
cdr3_nt: TGTGCCAGCAGTTTTATAGGGTCCGAGCAGTACTTC
cdr3_aa: CASSFIGSEQYF

clone_size: -
v_call: TRBV7-8
d_call: TRBD1
j_call: TRBJ2-3
cdr3_nt: TGTGCCAGCAGCTTCTATGGACAGGGCCTAAGCACAGATACGCAGTATTTT
cdr3_aa: CASSFYGQGLSTDTQYF

clone_size: -
v_call: TRBV11-1
d_call: -
j_call: TRBJ2-1
cdr3_nt: TGTGCCAGCAGCTTAGGGGCGTACAATGAGCAGTTCTTC
cdr3_aa: CASSLGAYNEQFF

clone_size: -
v_call: TRBV6-6
d_call: TRBD2
j_call: TRBJ2-4
cdr3_nt: TGTGCCAGCAGTATTATTCCTACCAGCGGGGACATTCAGTACTTC
cdr3_aa: CASSIIPTSGDIQYF

clone_size: few
v_call: TRBV30
d_call: -
j_call: TRBJ1-1
cdr3_nt: TGTGCCTGGGTAGGAGCGGGAACCTCTGAAGCTTTCTTT
cdr3_aa: CAWVGAGTSEAFF

clone_size: once
v_call: TRBV7-5
d_call: -
j_call: TRBJ2-1
cdr3_nt: TGTGCCAGAAGCCCCAGCATCCCCCAGGAGAATGAGCAGTTCTTC
cdr3_aa: CARSPSIPQENEQFF

clone_size: -
v_call: TRBV27
d_call: -
j_call: TRBJ2-2
cdr3_nt: TGTGCCAGCAGCCTCGACAGCCCTGATACGAACACCGGGGAGCTGTTTTTT
cdr3_aa: CASSLDSPDTNTGELFF

clone_size: -
v_call: TRBV27
d_call: TRBD1
j_call: TRBJ2-7
cdr3_nt: TGTGCCAGCAGTCAGGGACAGGGGAGGTACGAGCAGTACTTC
cdr3_aa: CASSQGQGRYEQYF

clone_size: once
v_call: TRBV5-1
d_call: -
j_call: TRBJ1-2
cdr3_nt: TGCGCCAGCAGCTCCACGGAAGGCTACACCTTC
cdr3_aa: CASSSTEGYTF

clone_size: once
v_call: TRBV27
d_call: -
j_call: TRBJ1-1
cdr3_nt: TGTGCCAGTAAGACCGTTGGGAGCCTCCGTAACACTGAAGCTTTCTTT
cdr3_aa: CASKTVGSLRNTEAFF

clone_size: -
v_call: TRBV6-5
d_call: -
j_call: TRBJ1-1
cdr3_nt: TGTGCCAGCAGTTTAGGGCGGCAGTTAAACACTGAAGCTTTCTTT
cdr3_aa: CASSLGRQLNTEAFF

clone_size: -
v_call: TRBV7-6
d_call: -
j_call: TRBJ1-1
cdr3_nt: TGTGCCAGCAGCCCGTACAGGGATCGAATGAACACTGAAGCTTTCTTT
cdr3_aa: CASSPYRDRMNTEAFF

clone_size: -
v_call: TRBV27
d_call: TRBD2
j_call: TRBJ2-3
cdr3_nt: TGTGCCAGCAGGCCCCCGGAGCGGGAAAATACGCAGTATTTT
cdr3_aa: CASRPPERENTQYF

clone_size: -
v_call: TRBV5-6
d_call: -
j_call: TRBJ2-1
cdr3_nt: TGTGCCAGCAGCCCGGGGGGCGGGAGTATGGATGAGCAGTTCTTC
cdr3_aa: CASSPGGGSMDEQFF

clone_size: -
v_call: TRBV7-2
d_call: TRBD1
j_call: TRBJ1-2
cdr3_nt: TGTGCCAGCAGACGACAGGGTGAGTTTGGCTACACCTTC
cdr3_aa: CASRRQGEFGYTF

clone_size: -
v_call: TRBV5-6
d_call: TRBD2
j_call: TRBJ2-1
cdr3_nt: TGTGCCAGCAGCCCCGGGGGGGGTAGTCTCAATGAGCAGTTCTTC
cdr3_aa: CASSPGGGSLNEQFF

clone_size: -
v_call: TRBV4-1
d_call: TRBD1
j_call: TRBJ2-1
cdr3_nt: TGCGCCAGCAGCCAAAGGGACAGCGCCTACAATGAGCAGTTCTTC
cdr3_aa: CASSQRDSAYNEQFF

clone_size: -
v_call: TRBV28
d_call: -
j_call: TRBJ2-3
cdr3_nt: TGTGCCAGCAGTCCCGACACTGGCACAGATACGCAGTATTTT
cdr3_aa: CASSPDTGTDTQYF

clone_size: -
v_call: TRBV28
d_call: -
j_call: TRBJ1-2
cdr3_nt: TGTGCCAGCAGCCCCTCCAAGTTCTATGGCTACACCTTC
cdr3_aa: CASSPSKFYGYTF

clone_size: -
v_call: TRBV28
d_call: TRBD2
j_call: TRBJ2-4
cdr3_nt: TGTGCCAGCAGTCTAGGGACTATGGGAGACATTCAGTACTTC
cdr3_aa: CASSLGTMGDIQYF

clone_size: once
v_call: TRBV27
d_call: -
j_call: TRBJ1-2
cdr3_nt: TGTGCCAGCAGTAAAACTAACTATGGCTACACCTTC
cdr3_aa: CASSKTNYGYTF

clone_size: -
v_call: TRBV5-4
d_call: -
j_call: TRBJ2-1
cdr3_nt: TGTGCCAGCAGCCGTATTCTTTATACTTACAATGAGCAGTTCTTC
cdr3_aa: CASSRILYTYNEQFF

clone_size: -
v_call: TRBV2
d_call: -
j_call: TRBJ1-6
cdr3_nt: TGTGCCAGCATCCCGGGACGGGAGCCCAATTCACCCCTCCACTTT
cdr3_aa: CASIPGREPNSPLHF

clone_size: -
v_call: TRBV6-5
d_call: -
j_call: TRBJ2-7
cdr3_nt: TGTGCCAGCACCCCCTCGCATGCCTACGAGCAGTACTTC
cdr3_aa: CASTPSHAYEQYF

clone_size: -
v_call: TRBV27
d_call: -
j_call: TRBJ2-2
cdr3_nt: TGTGCCAGCAGTATGGAGACGACCGGGGAGCTGTTTTTT
cdr3_aa: CASSMETTGELFF

clone_size: -
v_call: TRBV19
d_call: -
j_call: TRBJ2-7
cdr3_nt: TGTGCCAGTAGTCCCAGGGGGGTCTACGAGCAGTACTTC
cdr3_aa: CASSPRGVYEQYF

clone_size: -
v_call: TRBV7-2
d_call: TRBD1
j_call: TRBJ2-2
cdr3_nt: TGTGCCAGCAGCAGGACAGGGGCCGGGGAGCTGTTTTTT
cdr3_aa: CASSRTGAGELFF

clone_size: -
v_call: TRBV27
d_call: TRBD2
j_call: TRBJ2-1
cdr3_nt: TGTGCCACGGGAGGGGGACGGACGGACTATCGTGAGCAGTTCTTC
cdr3_aa: CATGGGRTDYREQFF

clone_size: -
v_call: TRBV27
d_call: -
j_call: TRBJ2-1
cdr3_nt: TGTGCCAGCAGTTTTGCGGGAAATGAGCAGTTCTTC
cdr3_aa: CASSFAGNEQFF

clone_size: -
v_call: TRBV15
d_call: -
j_call: TRBJ2-1
cdr3_nt: TGTGCCACCAGCAGAGATTCGCACCCTCAGGATGAGCAGTTCTTC
cdr3_aa: CATSRDSHPQDEQFF

clone_size: -
v_call: TRBV5-4
d_call: -
j_call: TRBJ2-2
cdr3_nt: TGTGCCAGCGTACACGGCACCGGGGAGCTGTTTTTT
cdr3_aa: CASVHGTGELFF

clone_size: few
v_call: TRBV27
d_call: TRBD2
j_call: TRBJ2-7
cdr3_nt: TGTGCCAGCAGTCCAGGGACTAGCGGGAGTTACGAGCAGTACTTC
cdr3_aa: CASSPGTSGSYEQYF

clone_size: -
v_call: TRBV4-1
d_call: -
j_call: TRBJ1-2
cdr3_nt: TGCGCCAGCAGCCAACTAACGGGGCACAGGGTGTTCGCTAACTATGGCTACACCTTC
cdr3_aa: CASSQLTGHRVFANYGYTF